The subject of this entry is one T cell receptor (beta chain). The table came from immunoSEQ multiplex PCR; TCRdb's copy has only in-frame clones and leaves some out. This sample has 85,000 to 95,000 clones, with 96% found just once. This specimen comes from a study of cytomegalovirus exposure and HLA in healthy donors. Study overall: The approximately 120 validation repertoires, a later analysis reported, used the same platform as the 666 first-cohort repertoires.

Between the trimmed V and J ends, which lost 3 bases and 8 bases, there was a span of 19 bases. The germline gives CDR1 SGHTA, CDR2 FQGNSA. The length of the CDR3 is 16 residues. Sequencing was performed on PBMCs. V gene TRBV7-2 combines with J gene TRBJ2-2, with D perhaps matching TRBD2 (6 bases). The receptor was isolated from a man aged 18 to 30 in good health and CMV-seronegative. The CDR3 coding sequence is TGTGCCAGCAGCTTTTTTTCTGGGGGGAGTAATGGGGAGCTGTTTTTT. Protein sequence: CASSFFSGGSNGELFF.